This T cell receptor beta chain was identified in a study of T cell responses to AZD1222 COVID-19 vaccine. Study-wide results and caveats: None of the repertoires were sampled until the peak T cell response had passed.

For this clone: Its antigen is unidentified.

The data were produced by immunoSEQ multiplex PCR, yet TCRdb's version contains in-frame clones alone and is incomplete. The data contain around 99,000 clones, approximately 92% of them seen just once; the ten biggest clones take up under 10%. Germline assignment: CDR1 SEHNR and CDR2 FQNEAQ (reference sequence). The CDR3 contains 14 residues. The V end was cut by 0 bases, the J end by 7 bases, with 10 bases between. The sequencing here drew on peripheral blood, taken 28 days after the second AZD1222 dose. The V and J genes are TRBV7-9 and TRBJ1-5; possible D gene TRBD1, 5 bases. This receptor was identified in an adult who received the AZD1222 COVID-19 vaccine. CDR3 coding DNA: TGTGCCAGCAGCTTAGCGACAGACCGCCAGCCCCAGCATTTT. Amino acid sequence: CASSLATDRQPQHF.